This section outlines one TCR beta chain sequence together with its context. This entry is derived from a study of blood T cells in healthy people across ages. This CDR3 comprises 13 residues. A second PCR, run for roughly 7 to 11 cycles, used a sample-barcoded 5' primer plus a J-beta primer mix. Tags on each cDNA molecule came from a template-switch adaptor with 12 random nucleotides. A single record per CDR3 protein comes from TCRdb applying MiXCR to the 5' RACE reads. Of 1.5 million to 2 million distinct CDR3 sequences in the sample, about two fifths were seen once. The V gene is TRBV12-3 or TRBV12-4, the J gene TRBJ2-4; TRBD1 matches at 7 bases. The better agreement between TRBJ2-7 and the DNA end casts doubt on the J call. The sequence was obtained from a human donor in good health. Sequencing was done on a sample of blood. CDR3 protein: CASRNQGVYEQYF. CDR3 DNA: TGTGCCAGCCGAAACCAGGGGGTGTACGAGCAGTACTTC.